This T cell receptor beta chain was obtained from a study of breast tumors, draining lymph nodes, adjacent tissues. Study-level results: Luminal-like breast cancer showed significantly higher tumor–nontumor repertoire similarity than basal-like. Most tumor T cells seemingly derive from lymph node, then expand in tumor. Compared with lymph nodes, tumors were less diverse; compared with nontumor tissue, more.

The CDR3 covers 13 residues. CDR1 SQVTM and CDR2 ANQGSEA come from the germline V gene. Trimming removed 5 bases from V and 2 bases from J, with 7 bases in between. This clonotype has a count of ten or more. Its target is not known. TCRdb independently ran MiXCR on the multiplex PCR reads; one entry per CDR3 protein. Among 150,000 to 200,000 distinct CDR3 sequences listed, approximately 30% were seen once. The lymph nodes were axillary draining lymph nodes from breast cancer patients. Input material: axillary lymph node tissue. The TCR was taken from a female donor with breast cancer. Some clones in this sample may be carry-over from other donors' samples. V is TRBV29-1 and J is TRBJ2-6, with D uncertain. The CDR3 loop is CSVPAPGANVLTF. DNA of the CDR3: TGCAGCGTTCCGGCGCCTGGGGCCAACGTCCTGACTTTC.